This T cell receptor beta chain was retrieved from a study of T cells after yellow fever vaccination. The table lists this clonotype with a few counts. Antigen: not known. The V gene lost 6 bases and the J gene lost 2 bases, with 15 bases spanning the gap. This CDR3 contains 15 residues. Germline V gene sequence: CDR1 SEHNR, CDR2 FQNEAQ (reference sequence). Study-wide results and caveats: The appearance of a small share of clonotypes in both CD4 and CD8 compartments was observed. A large majority of primary-vaccination clones showed up again after the booster (approximately 96% CD4, around 90% CD8). Weaker in magnitude, the secondary response showed a faster peak on day 5 versus 15.

For TCR, cDNA came from 5'RACE template switching, which added a universal primer site and UMIs. TCRdb analysed the 5' RACE reads with MiXCR anew, one entry per CDR3 protein. The sample consists of approximately 550,000 distinct CDR3 sequences, roughly 21% of them appearing once. The chain is built from TRBV7-9 and TRBJ2-3, with a possible D match to TRBD1 (6 bases). The sequences come from PBMCs, collected 15 days after the yellow fever booster vaccination. The source is a man aged 30 to 45 who received the YFV17D yellow fever vaccine. The CDR3 sequence: CASRTTGTDTDTQYF. CDR3 sequence (DNA): TGTGCCAGCAGGACAACAGGGACCGACACAGATACGCAGTATTTT. The entire variable domain, with the rest obtained from reference TRBV7-9 and TRBJ2-3, is as follows: DTGVSQNPRHKITKRGQNVTFRCDPISEHNRLYWYRQTLGQGPEFLTYFQNEAQLEKSRLLSDRFSAERPKGSFSTLEIQRTEQGDSAMYLCASRTTGTDTDTQYFGPGTRLTVL.